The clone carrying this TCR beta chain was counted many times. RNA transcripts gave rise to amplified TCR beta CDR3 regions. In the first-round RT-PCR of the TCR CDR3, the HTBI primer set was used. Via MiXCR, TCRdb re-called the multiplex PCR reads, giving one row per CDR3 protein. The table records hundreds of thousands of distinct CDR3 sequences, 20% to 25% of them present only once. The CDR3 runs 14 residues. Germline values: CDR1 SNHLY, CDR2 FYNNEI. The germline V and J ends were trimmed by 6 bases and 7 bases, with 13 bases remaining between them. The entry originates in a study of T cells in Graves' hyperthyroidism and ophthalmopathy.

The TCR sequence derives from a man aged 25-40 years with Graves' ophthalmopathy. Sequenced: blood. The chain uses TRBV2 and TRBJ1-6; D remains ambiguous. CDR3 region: CASRLPTSNSPLHF. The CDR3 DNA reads TGTGCCAGCAGATTGCCCACCTCCAATTCACCCCTCCACTTT. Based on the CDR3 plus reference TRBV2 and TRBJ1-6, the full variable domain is EPEVTQTPSHQVTQMGQEVILRCVPISNHLYFYWYRQILGQKVEFLVSFYNNEISEKSEIFDDQFSVERPDGSNFTLKIRSTKLEDSAMYFCASRLPTSNSPLHFGNGTRLTVT.